This T cell receptor (beta chain) was recorded in a study of T cell responses to AZD1222 COVID-19 vaccine. Whole-study results and caveats: Possibly, clonal diversity was underestimated; donors were largely white British and included more females.

This clone was observed once. What it binds is not known. CDR1 LNHNV and CDR2 YYDKDF come from the germline V gene (reference sequence). The CDR3 is 16 amino acids. Trimming removed 1 base from V and 2 bases from J, with 14 bases in between. Assay used: immunoSEQ multiplex PCR; TCRdb lists only in-frame clones, some missing. Of 110,000 or so clones listed, approximately 90% are singletons. Specimen: peripheral blood, collected on day 0 of AZD1222 vaccination. The chain employs TRBV15 and TRBJ1-2; D uncertain. The receptor's source is an adult in good health. In nucleotides, the CDR3 is TGTGCCACCAGCAGAGTCGGAGGTTTGCTGAACTATGGCTACACCTTC. Protein product: CATSRVGGLLNYGYTF.